This T cell receptor (beta chain) is from a study of blood T cells in healthy people across ages. Broader study findings: Changes seen in expanded clonotypes were possibly confounded by donor CMV status left unknown. Both naive CD4+ cell counts and diversity were greater in long-lived donors than in aged donors.

Primed by a sample-barcoded 5' primer and a J-beta primer mix, a second PCR proceeded for about 6 to 11 cycles. TCRdb fed the 5' RACE reads into MiXCR, producing one record per CDR3 protein. The sample lists 600,000 to 1,000,000 distinct CDR3 sequences, 20% to 25% seen once, with under 4% in the top ten. Each of the donors had 8 to 10 milliliters of peripheral blood drawn into EDTA-treated Vacutainer tubes. The authors extracted at least 5 micrograms of total RNA per sample. Germline V gene sequence: CDR1 LGHNA, CDR2 YSLEER. The CDR3 spans 17 residues. The V segment lost 0 bases and the J segment 2 bases; nucleotides outside the gene matches: 6. This clonotype was counted many times. Its antigen is as yet unknown. The data also belong to a second study, concerning T cells of mothers and their children.

This receptor was identified in a boy aged 5-17 years in good health. Specimen: blood. The chain has TRBV4-3 and TRBJ2-5, with TRBD1 matching 10 bases. CDR3 region: CASSQDWRTGGQETQYF. As DNA, the CDR3 is TGCGCCAGCAGCCAAGACTGGAGGACAGGGGGGCAAGAGACCCAGTACTTC.